This TCR beta chain was found in a study of T cell responses to AZD1222 COVID-19 vaccine. In its sample, this clone was seen once. Its specificity is unknown. Using immunoSEQ multiplex PCR, the repertoire was profiled, and TCRdb retains in-frame clones only, with some absent. Of 75,000 to 100,000 clones listed, 70% to 90% were seen once; the top ten hold about 13%. Study findings and constraints: No repertoire was sampled before or during the peak T cell response, only after it. Clonal diversity may have been underestimated in mostly white British donors.

Germline V lookup: CDR1 MDHEN, CDR2 SYDVKM. V was trimmed by 2 bases and J by 10 bases, leaving 11 bases between them. The CDR3 runs to 13 residues. The source is an adult in good health. Sequenced here: peripheral blood, sampled on day 0 of AZD1222 vaccination. The rearrangement uses TRBV28 and TRBJ1-4; D not resolved. The CDR3 is CASSLPQLGKLFF. The CDR3 DNA reads as TGTGCCAGCAGTTTACCCCAGTTAGGAAAACTGTTTTTT. Supplemented by reference TRBV28 and TRBJ1-4, the full variable domain reads DVKVTQSSRYLVKRTGEKVFLECVQDMDHENMFWYRQDPGLGLRLIYFSYDVKMKEKGDIPEGYSVSREKKERFSLILESASTNQTSMYLCASSLPQLGKLFFGSGTQLSVL.